This entry lists 18 T cell receptor beta chains sequenced from one sample in a study of blood T cell repertoires in COVID-19. Sequencing used immunoSEQ multiplex PCR; TCRdb keeps in-frame clones, though not all of them. The sample has hundreds of thousands of clones, 80% to 90% seen once; the top ten hold around 2.8%. The sequenced sample consisted of peripheral blood. The origin of the receptors is a woman in her thirties with COVID-19, enrolled during active disease.

This clone was detected once. J is TRBJ2-3 and V is TRBV15, with 10 bases fitting TRBD2. The CDR3 is made up of 16 amino acids. Germline assignment: CDR1 LNHNV and CDR2 YYDKDF (reference sequence). Trimming at V came to 1 base and at J to 2 bases, leaving 3 bases not matched to a gene. The CDR3 is CATSRGSGRATDTQYF. The DNA of the CDR3 is TGTGCCACCAGCAGAGGAAGCGGGAGGGCCACAGATACGCAGTATTTT.

The chain uses TRBV4-3 and TRBJ2-3, with 8 bases identical to TRBD2. Trimming at V came to 0 bases and at J to 5 bases, leaving 10 bases not matched to a gene. The CDR3 is made up of 17 amino acids. Germline-derived CDR1 and CDR2 are LGHNA and YSLEER. CDR3 amino acids: CASSQDPEGSGIDTQYF. The CDR3 nucleotides read TGCGCCAGCAGCCAAGACCCCGAGGGTAGCGGGATAGATACGCAGTATTTT.

The rearrangement uses TRBV7-9 and TRBJ2-3, with 8 bases matching TRBD1. The germline gives CDR1 SEHNR, CDR2 FQNEAQ (reference sequence). After removal of 6 bases from V and 5 bases from J, the junction contained 10 bases not matched to a gene. The CDR3 totals 15 residues. The CDR3 here is CASRPDRAWGDTQYF. The CDR3 region has the DNA TGTGCCAGCAGACCGGACAGGGCATGGGGAGATACGCAGTATTTT.

The chain is built from TRBV15 and TRBJ1-4; D gene uncertain. This CDR3 comprises 16 residues. V was clipped by 9 bases and J by 0 bases, with 17 bases between them. Germline values: CDR1 LNHNV, CDR2 YYDKDF (reference sequence). CDR3 amino acids: CATRWASWSTNEKLFF. CDR3 DNA: TGTGCCACTCGATGGGCCTCGTGGTCAACTAATGAAAAACTGTTTTTT.

This clone was seen just once. This chain connects TRBV28 to TRBJ2-3, with TRBD2 matching 7 bases. Germline lookup yields CDR1 MDHEN and CDR2 SYDVKM. Germline trimming cut 6 bases from V and 3 bases from J; bases unmatched to any gene: 15. The CDR3 is 17 residues long. CDR3 amino acids: CASSAYGLGSSTDTQYF. As DNA, the CDR3 is TGTGCCAGCAGCGCCTACGGACTAGGAAGCTCGACAGATACGCAGTATTTT.

This chain joins TRBV6-1 and TRBJ1-1; a weak D match, TRBD1 (5 bases). This CDR3 is 14 amino acids long. The germline V gene has CDR1 MNHNS and CDR2 SASEGT. V was clipped by 3 bases and J by 0 bases, with 8 bases between them. Here the CDR3 DNA reads TGTGCCAGCAGTGAGAGACAGTTGAACACTGAAGCTTTCTTT. This sequence encodes CASSERQLNTEAFF.

The V gene is TRBV18, the J gene TRBJ2-7; 9 bases fit TRBD1. Germline V gene data show CDR1 as KGHSH and CDR2 as LQKENI. The CDR3 loop spans 16 amino acids. Losses at the gene ends were 3 bases for V and 12 bases for J; bases not matched to a gene: 18. CDR3 DNA sequence: TGTGCCAGCTCACCCGAACGGACAGGGGATCTTCGTGTTAGGTACTTC. Amino acid sequence: CASSPERTGDLRVRYF.

The rearrangement joins TRBV7-9 to TRBJ1-6; no definite D call. Trimming took 5 bases from V and 1 from J, leaving 15 bases between them. The CDR3 consists of 17 residues. CDR1 is SEHNR and CDR2 is FQNEAQ in the germline V gene (reference sequence). CDR3 amino acids: CASSDPSGMSYNSPLHF. The DNA of the CDR3 is TGTGCCAGCAGCGACCCGTCGGGGATGTCCTATAATTCACCCCTCCACTTT.

The chain uses TRBV10-3 and TRBJ1-1; 7 bases map to TRBD1. V shed 2 bases, J shed 0 bases, and the junction held 6 bases outside the gene matches. Germline lookup yields CDR1 ENHRY and CDR2 SYGVKD. The CDR3 sequence is 16 residues long. CDR3 nucleotides: TGTGCCATCAGTGAGACTGGGACAGCAATGAACACTGAAGCTTTCTTT. As protein: CAISETGTAMNTEAFF.

V and J are TRBV3-1 (or the pseudogene TRBV3-2) and TRBJ2-7, with D maybe TRBD2 (7 bases). The CDR3 totals 16 residues. Germline CDR1 and CDR2: LGHDT and YNNKEL (reference sequence). The V gene lost 5 bases and the J gene lost 0 bases, with 17 bases spanning the gap. The CDR3 spells CASSSLGGAPSYEQYF. The CDR3 DNA follows: TGTGCCAGCAGCTCCCTGGGGGGGGCGCCCTCCTACGAGCAGTACTTC.

The chain is built from TRBV3-1 (or the pseudogene TRBV3-2) and TRBJ2-5; tentatively, D is TRBD1 (5 bases). V lost 6 bases and J lost 0, with 8 bases in between. CDR3 size: 13 residues. CDR1 LGHDT and CDR2 YNNKEL come from the germline V gene (reference sequence). CDR3 amino acids: CASSSTDQETQYF. CDR3 DNA sequence: TGTGCCAGCAGTTCGACAGACCAAGAGACCCAGTACTTC.

The chain recombines TRBV9 with TRBJ1-2, with TRBD1 as a possible D gene (6 bases). V lost 3 bases to trimming and J lost 4 bases, with 16 bases between them. Germline V CDR1 and CDR2: SGDLS, YYNGEE. CDR3 length: 15 residues. This chain's CDR3 is CASSGLRDTVYGYTF. The CDR3 nucleotides read TGTGCCAGCAGCGGGCTTCGGGACACAGTCTATGGCTACACCTTC.

The J gene is TRBJ2-3, the V gene TRBV5-4, with TRBD2 identical over 8 bases. Germline V gene lookup returns CDR1 SGHNT and CDR2 YYREEE (reference sequence). The CDR3 loop spans 16 amino acids. J lost 1 base, V lost 4 bases, and 8 bases had no gene match. The DNA for the CDR3 is TGTGCCAGCAGCGCCCTCGGGGGGGCTGGCACAGATACGCAGTATTTT. Translation: CASSALGGAGTDTQYF.

This clone was observed a single time. The chain combines TRBV2 with TRBJ1-2; 7 bases map to TRBD1. Germline loops: CDR1 SNHLY, CDR2 FYNNEI. J was trimmed by 4 bases and V by 5 bases; bases with no gene match: 1. The CDR3 contains 12 residues. CDR3 nucleotides: TGTGCCAGCAGTACAGGGGTCTATGGCTACACCTTC. Protein: CASSTGVYGYTF.

V usage is TRBV19 and J usage is TRBJ2-6; D uncertain. This CDR3 has 16 amino acids. The ends were cut back, 7 bases at V and 0 bases at J, with 13 bases in the middle. Germline CDR1 is LNHDA and CDR2 is SQIVND (reference sequence). DNA for the CDR3: TGTGCCAGTATCCCGACCCACTACTCTGGGGCCAACGTCCTGACTTTC. This translates into CASIPTHYSGANVLTF.

The chain has TRBV12-5 and TRBJ2-3; 7 bases fit TRBD2. From germline, CDR1 is LGHNT and CDR2 FRNRAP. The CDR3 spans 15 residues. After removal of 3 bases from V and 2 bases from J, the junction contained 5 bases not matched to a gene. The CDR3 loop reads CASGFQAGDTDTQYF. The CDR3 nucleotides read TGTGCTAGTGGTTTCCAGGCGGGGGACACAGATACGCAGTATTTT.

The chain combines TRBV10-1 with TRBJ1-5; D is perhaps TRBD1 (6 bases). The CDR3 totals 15 residues. Trimming took 3 bases from V and 0 from J, leaving 9 bases between them. Germline V CDR1 and CDR2: WNHNN, SYGVQD (reference sequence). As DNA, the CDR3 is TGCGCCAGCAGTGATGGGGGCCCTAGCAATCAGCCCCAGCATTTT. This translates into CASSDGGPSNQPQHF.

The J gene is TRBJ2-1, the V gene TRBV6-5, with a possible D match to TRBD2 (6 bases). Per germline, CDR1 MNHEY and CDR2 SVGAGI. The CDR3 covers 14 residues. V lost 6 bases and J lost 8, with 17 bases in between. CDR3 sequence (DNA): TGTGCCAGCAGGGCGGAGGGCCCTGTTTATGAGCAGTTCTTC. It translates to CASRAEGPVYEQFF.